This entry describes one T cell receptor (beta chain). Per the authors' pipeline: Counts of nucleated cells, estimated from reference gene primer amplification, were obtained. Profiling relied on immunoSEQ multiplex PCR, and the TCRdb table lists in-frame clones only, not all of them. V and J calls plus clone size are reproduced from that table; the DNA served to infer D and trimming. The table lists 300,000 to 400,000 clones, more than 90% of them singletons. The V segment lost 9 bases and the J segment 2 bases; nucleotides outside the gene matches: 4. CDR1 is SNHLY and CDR2 is FYNNEI in the germline V gene. The CDR3 loop spans 13 amino acids. Those who participated ranged in age from 18 to 89 years and resided in about two dozen US areas. During the 2 weeks before they entered the study, exposed participants had met someone with a PCR-confirmed or clinician-diagnosed COVID-19 case. The source of the sample is a study of blood T cell repertoires in COVID-19. Study overall: Sites in the United States, Italy and Spain provided acute and convalescent COVID-19 samples.

This chain links TRBV2 with TRBJ1-1; 9 bases map to TRBD1. The clonotype originates from a woman aged 25-40 years who had been exposed to COVID-19. The sequenced sample consisted of PBMCs or T cells enriched from blood (not recorded which). The CDR3 region is CASPGQGNTEAFF. In nucleotides, the CDR3 is TGTGCCAGTCCGGGACAGGGAAACACTGAAGCTTTCTTT. The variable domain in full, completed from reference TRBV2 and TRBJ1-1, reads EPEVTQTPSHQVTQMGQEVILRCVPISNHLYFYWYRQILGQKVEFLVSFYNNEISEKSEIFDDQFSVERPDGSNFTLKIRSTKLEDSAMYFCASPGQGNTEAFFGQGTRLTVV.